A selection of T cell receptor beta chains follows, all from one sample in a study of T-cell memory formation after mild COVID-19. From the 5' RACE reads, TCRdb called clonotypes with MiXCR, one entry per CDR3 protein. Counted here are a few hundred thousand distinct CDR3 sequences, less than 25% occurring once; the ten biggest clones make up roughly 8.3%. The sample taken for sequencing was PBMCs or a T cell subset sorted from them (not recorded which). The receptors shown here come from an adult woman who had mild COVID-19 (a few samples of this study predate the infection). Cell type and time point are not known. The CDR3 runs from the conserved cysteine through the conserved F or W. A D gene is named only where the DNA matches it firmly. Clone size is stated in some rows and not others, as once, few, many or a class when expanded.

clone size	D gene	V gene	J gene	CDR3 protein	CDR3 DNA
-	-	TRBV20-1	TRBJ2-3	CSARARTDTQYF	TGCAGTGCTAGAGCCAGGACAGATACGCAGTATTTT
-	TRBD2	TRBV12-3/TRBV12-4	TRBJ2-3	CASSFPLAGAGTDTQYF	TGTGCCAGCAGTTTTCCGTTAGCGGGAGCGGGGACAGATACGCAGTATTTT
-	-	TRBV11-2	TRBJ2-1	CASSLPEAYNEQFF	TGTGCCAGCAGCCTCCCAGAGGCTTACAATGAGCAGTTCTTC
-	-	TRBV7-9	TRBJ2-1	CASSLVGGNSYNEQFF	TGTGCCAGCAGCTTAGTTGGCGGGAACAGTTACAATGAGCAGTTCTTC
few	TRBD2	TRBV15	TRBJ2-1	CATSSRLAYNEQFF	TGTGCCACCAGCAGCCGACTAGCTTACAATGAGCAGTTCTTC
few	TRBD1	TRBV11-2	TRBJ1-1	CASSFGPGTVNTEAFF	TGTGCCAGCAGCTTCGGTCCCGGGACAGTGAACACTGAAGCTTTCTTT
-	TRBD1	TRBV24-1	TRBJ2-1	CATSDGGTGGEQFF	TGTGCCACCAGTGATGGTGGGACAGGGGGTGAGCAGTTCTTC
-	TRBD2	TRBV24-1	TRBJ2-1	CATSGGLAGGNEQFF	TGTGCCACCAGTGGTGGACTAGCGGGAGGCAATGAGCAGTTCTTC
-	TRBD2	TRBV6-5	TRBJ2-7	CASSYSGGKTYEQYF	TGTGCCAGCAGTTACTCCGGGGGGAAGACCTACGAGCAGTACTTC
few	TRBD2	TRBV5-1	TRBJ2-1	CASSLETSGRNEQFF	TGCGCCAGCAGCTTGGAGACTAGCGGGCGGAATGAGCAGTTCTTC
-	-	TRBV6-4	TRBJ2-7	CASSEGSVSTYEQYF	TGTGCCAGCAGTGAGGGTAGCGTGAGCACCTACGAGCAGTACTTC
-	TRBD1	TRBV7-9	TRBJ2-5	CASSSATGQETQYF	TGTGCCAGCAGCTCCGCGACAGGGCAGGAGACCCAGTACTTC
-	-	TRBV5-5	TRBJ2-1	CASSLVQGNYNEQFF	TGTGCCAGCAGCTTGGTTCAGGGGAACTACAATGAGCAGTTCTTC
few	-	TRBV7-2	TRBJ2-1	CAAAGKSNEQFF	TGTGCCGCTGCGGGGAAATCTAATGAGCAGTTCTTC
many	-	TRBV9	TRBJ1-1	CASSGNTEAFF	TGTGCCAGCAGCGGGAACACTGAAGCTTTCTTT
-	-	TRBV9	TRBJ2-1	CASSVGQSSYNEQFF	TGTGCCAGCAGCGTAGGACAGTCCTCCTACAATGAGCAGTTCTTC
-	-	TRBV5-1	TRBJ2-5	CASSPAPGQETQYF	TGCGCCAGCAGCCCGGCCCCGGGACAAGAGACCCAGTACTTC
few	-	TRBV6-1	TRBJ2-5	CASTKGGATSGETQYF	TGTGCCAGCACCAAGGGTGGGGCCACGAGCGGAGAGACCCAGTACTTC
-	-	TRBV5-1	TRBJ2-5	CASVPGRRQETQYF	TGCGCCAGCGTCCCGGGCAGACGGCAGGAGACCCAGTACTTC
few	TRBD1	TRBV5-5	TRBJ1-2	CASSLVMIQGANYTF	TGTGCCAGCAGCTTGGTTATGATACAGGGGGCGAACTACACCTTC
-	-	TRBV14	TRBJ2-7	CASSYRLYEQYF	TGTGCCAGCAGCTATAGACTGTACGAGCAGTACTTC
-	-	TRBV7-9	TRBJ1-1	CASSSGGGMNTEAFF	TGTGCCAGCAGCTCTGGCGGAGGCATGAACACTGAAGCTTTCTTT
-	TRBD2	TRBV5-1	TRBJ2-3	CASSLGLAETDTQYF	TGCGCCAGCAGCTTAGGACTAGCGGAGACAGATACGCAGTATTTT
-	-	TRBV29-1	TRBJ2-5	CSVRTGKGETQYF	TGCAGCGTCCGCACAGGAAAGGGAGAGACCCAGTACTTC
once	-	TRBV29-1	TRBJ2-5	CSVERGVHETQYF	TGCAGCGTTGAGAGAGGCGTACACGAGACCCAGTACTTC
few	-	TRBV4-2	TRBJ1-3	CASSQESAGNSGNTIYF	TGTGCCAGCAGCCAAGAGTCAGCCGGAAACTCTGGAAACACCATATATTTT
-	-	TRBV7-9	TRBJ2-3	CASSLARARGTDTQYF	TGTGCCAGCAGCTTAGCCCGGGCCAGGGGCACAGATACGCAGTATTTT
-	-	TRBV6-5	TRBJ2-4	CASMSRDLAKNIQYF	TGTGCCAGCATGAGTCGGGACCTAGCCAAAAACATTCAGTACTTC
-	TRBD2	TRBV7-2	TRBJ2-5	CASSPGGAFETQYF	TGTGCCAGCAGCCCGGGGGGGGCCTTCGAGACCCAGTACTTC
few	-	TRBV2	TRBJ1-1	CASPGEGLVNTEAFF	TGTGCCAGCCCGGGCGAGGGGCTTGTGAACACTGAAGCTTTCTTT
few	-	TRBV2	TRBJ1-4	CASRIGGLQEKLFF	TGTGCCAGCAGGATTGGGGGCCTACAGGAAAAACTGTTTTTT
-	TRBD1	TRBV27	TRBJ1-5	CASSTLPDREPYSNQPQHF	TGTGCCAGCAGTACACTCCCTGACAGGGAGCCCTATAGCAATCAGCCCCAGCATTTT
-	-	TRBV18	TRBJ1-5	CASSPEDRYQPQHF	TGTGCCAGCTCACCAGAGGACCGATATCAGCCCCAGCATTTT
few	TRBD2	TRBV29-1	TRBJ2-7	CSVGSGLGPTYEQYF	TGCAGCGTTGGCTCCGGACTAGGTCCCACCTACGAGCAGTACTTC
-	TRBD1	TRBV20-1	TRBJ2-1	CSARGPGTGTYNEQFF	TGCAGTGCTAGGGGGCCAGGGACAGGGACCTACAATGAGCAGTTCTTC
few	-	TRBV4-2	TRBJ1-2	CASSQRGNYGYTF	TGTGCCAGCAGCCAGAGGGGAAACTATGGCTACACCTTC
few	TRBD2	TRBV24-1	TRBJ2-1	CATSEGLQRESYNEQFF	TGTGCCACCAGTGAAGGTTTGCAGCGGGAGAGCTACAATGAGCAGTTCTTC
few	-	TRBV3-1	TRBJ2-1	CASSQEVGVAGRPYNEQFF	TGTGCCAGCAGCCAAGAAGTCGGTGTGGCGGGGCGACCCTACAATGAGCAGTTCTTC
-	-	TRBV10-3	TRBJ1-5	CAISEFITSNQPQHF	TGTGCCATCAGTGAGTTTATTACTAGCAATCAGCCCCAGCATTTT
few	-	TRBV7-9	TRBJ2-3	CASGISGATDTQYF	TGTGCCAGCGGGATTAGTGGGGCCACAGATACGCAGTATTTT
-	TRBD1	TRBV11-3	TRBJ1-1	CASSSARQGAGTEAFF	TGTGCCAGCAGCTCCGCCCGACAGGGGGCCGGGACTGAAGCTTTCTTT
-	-	TRBV24-1	TRBJ2-3	CATSDGASGTDTQYF	TGTGCCACCAGTGATGGGGCTAGCGGCACAGATACGCAGTATTTT
-	TRBD2	TRBV27	TRBJ2-1	CASSLRSYSGGAGEQFF	TGTGCCAGCAGTTTAAGAAGTTATAGCGGGGGGGCCGGTGAGCAGTTCTTC
-	-	TRBV24-1	TRBJ2-3	CATSGWGARGRGADTQYF	TGTGCCACCAGTGGATGGGGTGCTCGGGGGAGAGGCGCAGATACGCAGTATTTT
-	TRBD1	TRBV5-1	TRBJ1-4	CASSFQHRGHEKLFF	TGCGCCAGCAGCTTCCAACACAGGGGGCATGAAAAACTGTTTTTT